This T cell receptor beta chain was sequenced during a study of blood T cells in healthy people across ages. Broader study findings: Whereas aged donors had fewer naive CD4+ cells, long-lived donors had more of them and higher diversity.

A word on this clonotype: Its antigen remains unknown.

With a J-beta primer mix and a sample-barcoded 5' primer, a second PCR ran about 7 to 12 cycles. Each cDNA molecule was tagged by a template-switch adaptor that had 12 random nucleotides. In TCRdb, the 5' RACE reads were re-called with MiXCR into one record per CDR3 protein. The table includes hundreds of thousands of distinct CDR3 sequences, 20% to 25% detected once. Sample: blood. The sequence derives from a man in his 70s in good health.

For the CDR3, the DNA is TGTGCCATCAGTGAGTCAGCCCGAGGCTACACCTTC. It codes for CAISESARGYTF. The chain is built from TRBV10-3 and TRBJ1-2; D remains unclear. Trimming took off 0 bases at V and 8 bases at J, with 7 bases between the two ends. This CDR3 has 12 residues. Germline V gene lookup returns CDR1 ENHRY and CDR2 SYGVKD.